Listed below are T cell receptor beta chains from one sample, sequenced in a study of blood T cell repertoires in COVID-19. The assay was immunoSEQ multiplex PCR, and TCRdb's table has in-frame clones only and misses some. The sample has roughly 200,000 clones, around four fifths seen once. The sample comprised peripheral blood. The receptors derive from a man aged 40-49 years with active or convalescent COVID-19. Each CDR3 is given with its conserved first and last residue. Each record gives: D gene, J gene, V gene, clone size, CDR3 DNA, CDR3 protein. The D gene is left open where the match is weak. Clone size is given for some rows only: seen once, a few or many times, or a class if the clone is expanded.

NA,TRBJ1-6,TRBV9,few,TGTGCCAGCAGCGTAGATGCCGGAGGGACGGGCTCCCATTCACCCCTCCACTTT,CASSVDAGGTGSHSPLHF
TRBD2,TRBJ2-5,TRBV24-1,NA,TGTGCCACCAGTTCGACTTATAGGGGAGGGGAGACCCAGTACTTC,CATSSTYRGGETQYF
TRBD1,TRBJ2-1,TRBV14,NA,TGTGCCAGCAGCCAAGGTGGACAGGGGGGAAATGAGCAGTTCTTC,CASSQGGQGGNEQFF
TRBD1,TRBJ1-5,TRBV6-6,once,TGTGCCAGCAGTTCGGCCGGGACAGGGGGCAATCAGCCCCAGCATTTT,CASSSAGTGGNQPQHF
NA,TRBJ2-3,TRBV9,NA,TGTGCCAGCAGCGGCAGGGGAGATACGCAGTATTTT,CASSGRGDTQYF
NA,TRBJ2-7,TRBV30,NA,TGTGCCTGGAGTGTACACCCATCAACTAGCCCCGAGCAGTACTTC,CAWSVHPSTSPEQYF
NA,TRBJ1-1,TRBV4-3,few,TGCGCCAGCAGCCAAGATCTGTCGGGGGGAGCTTTCTTT,CASSQDLSGGAFF
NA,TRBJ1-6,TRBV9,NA,TGTGCCAGCAGCGTAGGGGACACAAGAGGGGCAAATAATTCACCCCTCCACTTT,CASSVGDTRGANNSPLHF
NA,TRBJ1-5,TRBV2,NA,TGTGCCAGCAGTGTTACTATGGATCAGCCCCAGCATTTT,CASSVTMDQPQHF
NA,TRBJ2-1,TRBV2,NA,TGTGCCAGCAGGCCAGGGTCCCCTATGGCTGAGCAGTTCTTC,CASRPGSPMAEQFF
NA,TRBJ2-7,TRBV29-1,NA,TGCAGCGTTGTCTCGGCCAGGGCCGGAGACGAGCAGTACTTC,CSVVSARAGDEQYF
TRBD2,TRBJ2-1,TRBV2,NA,TGTGCCAGTGGACTAGCGGACTACAATGAGCAGTTCTTC,CASGLADYNEQFF
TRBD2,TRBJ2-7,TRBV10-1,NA,TGCGCCAGCAGTGAGTCCCTCCCCAGCGGGGGTTCTGGCGAGCAGTACTTC,CASSESLPSGGSGEQYF
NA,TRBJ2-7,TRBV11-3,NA,TGTGCCAGCAGCGTCCTTAGGAGCAGCTACGAGCAGTACTTC,CASSVLRSSYEQYF
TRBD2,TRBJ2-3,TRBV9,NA,TGTGCCAGCAGCGTTGGACTAGCGGGACGCACAGATACGCAGTATTTT,CASSVGLAGRTDTQYF
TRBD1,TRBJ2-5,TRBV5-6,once,TGTGCCAGCAGCCCTCGGAGGGGACAGGGGTGGACGACCCAGTACTTC,CASSPRRGQGWTTQYF
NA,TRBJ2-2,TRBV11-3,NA,TGTGCCAGCACGGAAGGGGACACCGGGGAGCTGTTTTTT,CASTEGDTGELFF
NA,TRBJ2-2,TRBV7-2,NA,TGTGCCAGCAGCTTAAAACCGACATGGGAGCTGTTTTTT,CASSLKPTWELFF
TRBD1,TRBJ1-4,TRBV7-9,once,TGTGCCAGCAGCCAGGGACAGTTGAATGAAAAACTGTTTTTT,CASSQGQLNEKLFF
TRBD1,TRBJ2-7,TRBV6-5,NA,TGTGCCAGCACACCTTGGACAGGGTCCTCCTACGAGCAGTACTTC,CASTPWTGSSYEQYF
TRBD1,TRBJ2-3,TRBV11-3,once,TGTGCCAGCAGCTTCGGGACAGCAAGCACGGATACGCAGTATTTT,CASSFGTASTDTQYF
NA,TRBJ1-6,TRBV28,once,TGTGCCAGCAGCTCCCCCGATAGAAATTCACCCCTCCACTTT,CASSSPDRNSPLHF
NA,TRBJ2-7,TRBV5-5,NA,TGTGCCAGCAGCTTAGAGGGTACCTACGAGCAGTACTTC,CASSLEGTYEQYF
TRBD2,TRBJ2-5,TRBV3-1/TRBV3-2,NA,TGTGCCAGCAGCCTAAGCGGGATAGCTGGGGAGACCCAGTACTTC,CASSLSGIAGETQYF
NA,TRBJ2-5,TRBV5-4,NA,TGTGCCAGCAGCTTGTTGGGGGGTCTGGGCCAAGAGACCCAGTACTTC,CASSLLGGLGQETQYF
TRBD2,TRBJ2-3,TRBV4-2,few,TGTGCCAGCAGCCAAGAAACTAGCGGGGGGGTTGGAGATACGCAGTATTTT,CASSQETSGGVGDTQYF
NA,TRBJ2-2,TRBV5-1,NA,TGCGCCAGCAGCTTGTTTCTAGGGAACACCGGGGAGCTGTTTTTT,CASSLFLGNTGELFF